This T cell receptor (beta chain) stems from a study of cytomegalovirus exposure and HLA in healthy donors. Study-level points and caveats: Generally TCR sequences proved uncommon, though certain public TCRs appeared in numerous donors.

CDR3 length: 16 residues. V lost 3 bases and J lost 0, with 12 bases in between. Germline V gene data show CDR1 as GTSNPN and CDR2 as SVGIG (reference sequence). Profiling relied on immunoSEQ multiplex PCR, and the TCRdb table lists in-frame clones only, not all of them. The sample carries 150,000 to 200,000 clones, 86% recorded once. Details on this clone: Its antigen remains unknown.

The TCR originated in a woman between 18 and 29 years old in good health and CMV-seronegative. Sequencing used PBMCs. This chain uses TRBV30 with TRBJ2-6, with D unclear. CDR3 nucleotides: TGTGCCTGGAGACGGGTCAGAGCCTCTGGGGCCAACGTCCTGACTTTC. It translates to CAWRRVRASGANVLTF.